A selection of T cell receptor beta chains follows, all from one sample in a study of cytomegalovirus exposure and HLA in healthy donors. Sequencing used immunoSEQ multiplex PCR; TCRdb keeps in-frame clones, though not all of them. The sample consists of some 150,000 clones, 70% to 85% of them appearing once. Sequenced input: PBMCs. The receptors were sampled from a man aged 40-49 years in good health and CMV-seronegative. Both conserved end residues are part of each CDR3. Each record gives: D gene, clone size, V gene, J gene, CDR3 DNA, CDR3 protein. The D gene is left open where the match is weak. Clone size, where shown, is once, few, many, or a class for clones that have expanded.

.,.,TRBV6-4,TRBJ1-5,TGTGCCAGCAGTGAGCGTACGGGATATCAGCCCCAGCATTTT,CASSERTGYQPQHF
.,few,TRBV18,TRBJ2-3,TGTGCCAGCTCACCCCGGGATAGCACAGATACGCAGTATTTT,CASSPRDSTDTQYF
TRBD2,few,TRBV15,TRBJ2-5,TGTGCCACCAGCAGCTTCACGGGGGGAGGCCCACGACGGGAGACCCAGTACTTC,CATSSFTGGGPRRETQYF
.,.,TRBV6-4,TRBJ2-7,TGTGCCAGCATTTCCCCGGGACAAACCTCCTACGAGCAGTACTTC,CASISPGQTSYEQYF
TRBD1,few,TRBV7-9,TRBJ2-5,TGTGCCAGCAGCTTCGGACAGGGCGGAGAGACCCAGTACTTC,CASSFGQGGETQYF
.,.,TRBV25-1,TRBJ2-1,TGTGCCAGCAGTGAATTACGAGGGAATGAGCAGTTCTTC,CASSELRGNEQFF
.,once,TRBV6-4,TRBJ1-5,TGTGCCAGCTCGCGGGATAGCAATCAGCCCCAGCATTTT,CASSRDSNQPQHF
.,once,TRBV9,TRBJ2-1,TGTGCCAGCAGCGTAATTGCGGGGCCGTTGAGCTCCTACAATGAGCAGTTCTTC,CASSVIAGPLSSYNEQFF
.,.,TRBV2,TRBJ2-2,TGTGCCAGCAGTCTCTCGGACAGTTCGAACACCGGGGAGCTGTTTTTT,CASSLSDSSNTGELFF
.,.,TRBV19,TRBJ1-5,TGTGCCAGTAGTACAGGGGTAGGGAGCAATCAGCCCCAGCATTTT,CASSTGVGSNQPQHF
.,.,TRBV29-1,TRBJ2-7,TGCAGCGTTCAGGACCGGGACACCGTTTACGAGCAGTACTTC,CSVQDRDTVYEQYF
TRBD2,few,TRBV6-5,TRBJ2-3,TGTGCCAGCAGTTACTCAAGCGGGGAGTCAACAGATACGCAGTATTTT,CASSYSSGESTDTQYF
.,.,TRBV27,TRBJ2-7,TGTGCCAGCAGTTTTAACAGGGAAGACGAGCAGTACTTC,CASSFNREDEQYF
.,few,TRBV7-9,TRBJ2-7,TGTGCCAGCAGCTCGAGCTCCTACGAGCAGTACTTC,CASSSSSYEQYF
.,.,TRBV19,TRBJ1-2,TGTGCCAGTATGGCCGACACGCACTTGGCTAACTATGGCTACACCTTC,CASMADTHLANYGYTF
TRBD2,.,TRBV7-8,TRBJ2-2,TGTGCCAGCAGCCCAGGGGTTAGCGGGAGAGTCGGGGAGCTGTTTTTT,CASSPGVSGRVGELFF
TRBD2,.,TRBV29-1,TRBJ2-7,TGCAGCGGGGGTAAGGGGCTAAGACTAGCGGGAGCCGAGCAGTACTTC,CSGGKGLRLAGAEQYF
TRBD1,once,TRBV7-9,TRBJ1-2,TGTGCCAGCAGCGGGATAGGGACAGGGGCAGGTGGCTACACCTTC,CASSGIGTGAGGYTF
TRBD2,.,TRBV5-1,TRBJ2-5,TGCGCCAGCAGCTCGGGGAGGGTAGCGGGAGGAGAGACCCAGTACTTC,CASSSGRVAGGETQYF
TRBD2,few,TRBV10-2,TRBJ2-7,TGCGCCAGCATTAGGACTAGTTCCTCCTACGAGCAGTACTTC,CASIRTSSSYEQYF
TRBD2,.,TRBV18,TRBJ2-3,TGTGCCAGCTCACCGTATACCGGACTAGCGGGAGGGGATACGCAGTATTTT,CASSPYTGLAGGDTQYF
TRBD2,.,TRBV29-1,TRBJ2-3,TGCAGCGTTGAAGGACTAGCGCGCACAGATACGCAGTATTTT,CSVEGLARTDTQYF
TRBD1,.,TRBV28,TRBJ2-5,TGTGCCAGCAGTTTGCCTAGGACAGGGGCTCAAGAGACCCAGTACTTC,CASSLPRTGAQETQYF
TRBD1,.,TRBV4-3,TRBJ2-1,TGCGCCAGCAGCCAAGGGACAGGGGGCGGAAGTAACAATGAGCAGTTCTTC,CASSQGTGGGSNNEQFF
.,.,TRBV7-9,TRBJ2-5,TGTGCCAGCAGCTTAAGGGGGTCGGAGACCCAGTACTTC,CASSLRGSETQYF
.,.,TRBV20-1,TRBJ2-5,TGCAGTGCTAGCGGGACCCGGGAGCAGTACTTC,CSASGTREQYF
.,.,TRBV7-6,TRBJ2-3,TGTGCCAGCAGCTTCACTGGAGATACGCAGTATTTT,CASSFTGDTQYF
.,few,TRBV6-5,TRBJ1-2,TGTGCCAGCAGGGACAGAGTCTATGGCTACACCTTC,CASRDRVYGYTF
TRBD2,.,TRBV16,TRBJ2-1,TGTGCCAGCAGCCAATCTAGGCTAGCGGGATCATCGAATGAGCAGTTCTTC,CASSQSRLAGSSNEQFF
.,.,TRBV14,TRBJ2-6,TGTGCCAGCAGCCGCCTTAGCTCTGGGGCCAACGGCCTGACTTTC,CASSRLSSGANGLTF
TRBD2,once,TRBV28,TRBJ2-3,TGTGCCAGCAGTCCCAGACTAGCAACTTTGGATACGCAGTATTTT,CASSPRLATLDTQYF
.,.,TRBV5-7,TRBJ2-2,TGTGCCAGCAGCTTGCACAATTCAGCCCCGTCGGGGACCGGGGAGCTGTTTTTT,CASSLHNSAPSGTGELFF
.,few,TRBV6-5,TRBJ2-7,TGTGCCAGCAGTTACTCGGCGGGAAAAAACTACGAGCAGTACTTC,CASSYSAGKNYEQYF
.,.,TRBV5-6,TRBJ2-5,TGTGCCAGCAGCTTCGCTCGCCGGACAGTGAGCGAGACCCAGTACTTC,CASSFARRTVSETQYF
.,.,TRBV6-5,TRBJ2-7,TGTGCCAGCAGTCACTCGACAGCCCCTTACGAGCAGTACTTC,CASSHSTAPYEQYF
TRBD2,few,TRBV5-1,TRBJ2-5,TGCGCCAGCAGCTTTGCTAGCGGGAGGGAGACCCAGTACTTC,CASSFASGRETQYF
TRBD1,.,TRBV7-2,TRBJ2-5,TGTGCCAGCAGCCGGGACAGGGTAGGCCAAGAGACCCAGTACTTC,CASSRDRVGQETQYF
TRBD1,.,TRBV9,TRBJ2-1,TGTGCCAGCAGCGTATTGTCAGGGGGCGTATCCTACAATGAGCAGTTCTTC,CASSVLSGGVSYNEQFF
.,.,TRBV6-5,TRBJ1-1,TGTGCCAGCAGTTCGACAGTGAACACTGAAGCTTTCTTT,CASSSTVNTEAFF